The clone carrying this TCR beta chain appeared a few times. What it binds is not known. CDR3 regions were amplified by Arm-PCR using iRepertoire HTBI primers to build TCR beta libraries. A single record per CDR3 protein comes from TCRdb applying MiXCR to the multiplex PCR reads. The data hold a few hundred thousand distinct CDR3 sequences, with about 15% observed a single time. The data belong to a study of regulatory T cells in long-lasting Graves disease. This CDR3 comprises 14 residues. V shed 6 bases and J 1 base; nucleotides not matched to a gene: 6. Germline V gene lookup returns CDR1 LNHDA and CDR2 SQIVND (reference sequence). Documented time point: newly diagnosed GD, antithyroid drugs for less than 3 months. PBMCs provided the RNA from which the TCR library was made. Points from the study as a whole: Persistent Graves' cases showed lower TCR diversity than newly diagnosed cases.

The same sample was also studied in work on T cells in Graves' hyperthyroidism and ophthalmopathy. That work states: First-round RT-PCR targeting the TCR CDR3 was performed with the HTBI primer set. A model built on 13 V-J features separated ophthalmopathy from stable hyperthyroidism.

The sample was peripheral blood mononuclear cells (PBMCs), taken at new diagnosis, from a patient treated with antithyroid drugs. The receptor was isolated from a woman in her thirties or forties with Graves disease. The V and J genes are TRBV19 and TRBJ2-7, with 7 bases lining up with TRBD2. CDR3 amino acids: CASSTGTISYEQYF. CDR3 bases: TGTGCCAGTAGCACCGGGACTATTTCCTACGAGCAGTACTTC.